The next 22 T cell receptor beta chains were all read from a single sample in a study of blood T cell repertoires in COVID-19. Assay used: immunoSEQ multiplex PCR; TCRdb lists only in-frame clones, some missing. The sample includes 100,000 or so clones, roughly nine tenths of them seen just once. The sequencing input was peripheral blood. The receptors were sampled from a man aged 50 to 60 with active COVID-19.

This clone was seen a handful of times. Additional DNA sequences in this sample encode the identical CDR3. This chain joins TRBV19 and TRBJ2-1, with 9 bases matching TRBD2. Germline V gene data show CDR1 as LNHDA and CDR2 as SQIVND (reference sequence). J lost 0 bases, V lost 7 bases, and 7 bases had no gene match. The CDR3 extends over 16 amino acids. CDR3: CASTGAGGSSYNEQFF. The CDR3 bases are TGTGCCAGTACCGGAGCGGGGGGTAGCTCCTACAATGAGCAGTTCTTC.

The chain links TRBV7-2 to TRBJ1-2; maybe TRBD1 (6 bases). CDR3 length: 15 amino acids. CDR1 and CDR2 (germline): SGHTA, FQGNSA. The V end was cut by 2 bases, the J end by 6 bases, with 16 bases between. The CDR3 sequence is CASSLLSGAGDGYTF. CDR3 bases: TGTGCCAGCAGCTTACTGTCCGGGGCAGGGGATGGCTACACCTTC.

The gene calls are TRBV5-1 and TRBJ2-3; tentatively, D is TRBD1 (6 bases). V was pared by 3 bases and J by 6 bases, with 14 bases between. Germline CDR1 is SGHRS and CDR2 is YFSETQ. The CDR3 is 14 amino acids. The CDR3 bases are TGCGCCAGCAGCTATGGGGGCACCCGGGATACGCAGTATTTT. Its translation is CASSYGGTRDTQYF.

This chain links TRBV2 with TRBJ2-5; 11 bases line up with TRBD2. In germline, CDR1 is SNHLY, CDR2 FYNNEI. The junction had 8 bases not matched to a gene; V was cut back by 5 bases and J by 6 bases. The CDR3 sequence is 15 residues long. This CDR3 is CASSSTASGGQTQYF. CDR3 in DNA: TGTGCCAGCAGTTCAACCGCTAGCGGGGGGCAGACCCAGTACTTC.

V is TRBV5-1 and J is TRBJ2-1, with 15 positions matching TRBD2. CDR1 SGHRS and CDR2 YFSETQ come from the germline V gene. V dropped 0 bases and J dropped 2; count of bases not matched to a gene: 6. The CDR3 length is 19 residues. The DNA of the CDR3 is TGCGCCAGCAGCTTGGTCTGGACTAGCGGGGGGGCCGCCTACAATGAGCAGTTCTTC. Its translation is CASSLVWTSGGAAYNEQFF.

The chain couples TRBV30 to TRBJ2-2; D gene uncertain. In germline, CDR1 is GTSNPN, CDR2 SVGIG (reference sequence). This CDR3 contains 12 residues. The V gene lost 2 bases and the J gene lost 7 bases, with 8 bases spanning the gap. CDR3 region: CAWSSIGGELFF. The CDR3 nucleotides read TGTGCCTGGAGTTCTATCGGCGGGGAGCTGTTTTTT.

V gene TRBV3-1 (or the pseudogene TRBV3-2) combines with J gene TRBJ2-7; 8 bases align to TRBD2. The CDR3 is 15 amino acids. Trimming cost V 1 base and J 2 bases; bases outside gene matches: 4. CDR1 and CDR2 from the germline V gene are LGHDT and YNNKEL (reference sequence). The DNA for the CDR3 is TGTGCCAGCAGCCAAGGGGACGGGGGGGCCTACGAGCAGTACTTC. Its protein product is CASSQGDGGAYEQYF.

The chain is built from TRBV4-1 and TRBJ1-5; D remains ambiguous. Germline assignment: CDR1 MGHRA and CDR2 YSYEKL. Trimming stripped 3 bases from V and 4 bases from J, with 10 bases between. The length of the CDR3 is 14 residues. CDR3 sequence: CASSQEQSNQPQHF. The CDR3 nucleotides are TGCGCCAGCAGCCAGGAACAGTCGAATCAGCCCCAGCATTTT.

The chain links TRBV12-3 or TRBV12-4 to TRBJ2-7; D possibly corresponds to TRBD1 (5 bases). CDR3 length equals 13 residues. Deletions cut 5 bases from V and 0 bases from J, with 8 bases between. The CDR3 DNA sequence: TGTGCCAGCAGTCGACAGATCTCCTACGAGCAGTACTTC. This gives the protein CASSRQISYEQYF.

The chain combines TRBV5-6 with TRBJ2-7; 11 bases are a match to TRBD1. Trimming took 4 bases from V and 3 from J; bases not matched to a gene: 6. The CDR3 consists of 15 residues. The germline CDR1 and CDR2 sequences are SGHDT and YYEEEE. In DNA, the CDR3 is TGTGCCAGCAGCCTGATGGACAGGGGGCTCTACGAGCAGTACTTC. Amino acids: CASSLMDRGLYEQYF.

The chain employs TRBV6-5 and TRBJ2-1, with D possibly matching TRBD2 (5 bases). Germline values: CDR1 MNHEY, CDR2 SVGAGI. With 0 bases removed from V and 8 bases from J, the gap between germline ends came to 8 bases. The CDR3 contains 13 residues. CDR3 amino acids: CASSYSGSDEQFF. As DNA, the CDR3 is TGTGCCAGCAGTTACTCGGGGAGCGATGAGCAGTTCTTC.

This sequence joins TRBV3-1 (or the pseudogene TRBV3-2) and TRBJ1-2; the D is unclear. The V gene's germline CDR1 is LGHDT and CDR2 YNNKEL (reference sequence). The germline V and J ends were trimmed by 0 bases and 9 bases, with 8 bases remaining between them. This CDR3 is 12 amino acids long. The CDR3 DNA reads as TGTGCCAGCAGCCAAGATGGGCCGCGCTACACCTTC. Amino acid sequence: CASSQDGPRYTF.

The chain is built from TRBV6-2 or TRBV6-3 and TRBJ2-7, with TRBD1 identical over 9 bases. The length of the CDR3 is 14 residues. Germline values: CDR1 MNHEY, CDR2 SVGEGT. The ends lost 2 bases at V and 2 bases at J; junction bases unmatched: 1. The CDR3 here is CASSYRQGAYEQYF. For the CDR3, the DNA is TGTGCCAGCAGTTACAGACAGGGGGCCTACGAGCAGTACTTC.

The chain uses TRBV30 and TRBJ2-5; possible D gene TRBD1, 6 bases. Trimming pared 5 bases from V and 3 bases from J, leaving 10 bases between. The germline V gene encodes CDR1 GTSNPN and CDR2 SVGIG (reference sequence). The CDR3 is 12 amino acids. CDR3 DNA: TGTGCCTGGGGGTGGACAGAAGAGACCCAGTACTTC. It yields the protein CAWGWTEETQYF. Supplemented by reference TRBV30 and TRBJ2-5, the full variable domain reads SQTIHQWPATLVQPVGSPLSLECTVEGTSNPNLYWYRQAAGRGLQLLFYSVGIGQISSEVPQNLSASRPQDRQFILSSKKLLLSDSGFYLCAWGWTEETQYFGPGTRLLVL.

This clone came up once. As DNA, the CDR3 is TGTGCCAGCAGCCAAGAACGGGGGGGCCCCACAGATACGCAGTATTTT. It codes for CASSQERGGPTDTQYF. This chain uses TRBV14 with TRBJ2-3; 8 bases match TRBD2. J gave up 2 bases and V 0 bases, and 4 bases lay outside the gene matches. Germline V gives CDR1 SGHDN, CDR2 FVKESK. CDR3 length: 16 residues.

This clone was counted a few times. V gene TRBV5-1 combines with J gene TRBJ2-2; D is perhaps TRBD2 (6 bases). V was pared by 4 bases and J by 3 bases, with 16 bases between. Germline loops: CDR1 SGHRS, CDR2 YFSETQ. The CDR3 is 16 residues long. The CDR3: CASSAGRGRDTGELFF. The CDR3 DNA reads TGCGCCAGCAGCGCGGGGAGAGGGCGGGACACCGGGGAGCTGTTTTTT.

The V and J genes are TRBV9 and TRBJ2-1; 11 bases map to TRBD2. The CDR3 consists of 15 residues. V shed 0 bases, J shed 8 bases, and the junction held 4 bases outside the gene matches. Per germline, CDR1 SGDLS and CDR2 YYNGEE. The DNA for the CDR3 is TGTGCCAGCAGCGTAGCGACTAGCGGGGTGGATGAGCAGTTCTTC. Protein product: CASSVATSGVDEQFF.

The table lists this clone with a count of one. The rearrangement links TRBV5-5 to TRBJ2-7, with a weak D call TRBD1 (5 bases). This CDR3 is 15 amino acids long. Between the trimmed V and J ends, which lost 0 bases and 4 bases, there was a span of 14 bases. The germline V gene has CDR1 SGHKS and CDR2 YYEKEE (reference sequence). The CDR3 nucleotides read TGTGCCAGCAGCTTGGGATTGTGGGGCGAGTACGAGCAGTACTTC. Translation gives CASSLGLWGEYEQYF.

This clone was seen a handful of times. The chain combines TRBV19 with TRBJ1-3; D may be TRBD1 (6 bases). The germline gives CDR1 LNHDA, CDR2 SQIVND (reference sequence). The ends were cut back, 8 bases at V and 2 bases at J, with 16 bases in the middle. CDR3 size: 15 residues. The CDR3 here is CASGEMDSPGNTIYF. As DNA, the CDR3 is TGTGCCAGTGGGGAAATGGACAGCCCTGGAAACACCATATATTTT.

J is TRBJ1-4 and V is TRBV7-8; 8 bases are a match to TRBD1. CDR1 is SGHVS, CDR2 FQNEAQ, per germline. The CDR3 is 14 residues long. Trimming removed 7 bases from V and 8 bases from J; junction bases left unmatched: 9. The CDR3 here is CASKTGAGSEKLFF. Written as DNA, the CDR3 is TGTGCCAGCAAGACAGGGGCAGGGAGCGAAAAACTGTTTTTT.

This clone was seen a handful of times. CDR3 sequence reads: CSVSTGSYGYTF. CDR3 DNA: TGCAGCGTGTCGACAGGGTCTTACGGCTACACCTTC. The V call is TRBV29-1, the J call TRBJ1-2; 7 positions match TRBD1. The CDR3 totals 12 residues. V lost 6 bases, J lost 8 bases, and 9 bases stayed unmatched. CDR1 SQVTM and CDR2 ANQGSEA come from the germline V gene. The complete variable domain, with remaining parts taken from reference TRBV29-1 and TRBJ1-2, reads SAVISQKPSRDICQRGTSLTIQCQVDSQVTMMFWYRQQPGQSLTLIATANQGSEATYESGFVIDKFPISRPNLTFSTLTVSNMSPEDSSIYLCSVSTGSYGYTFGSGTRLTVV.

This chain connects TRBV6-5 to TRBJ1-2; 7 nucleotides match TRBD1. The CDR3 contains 14 residues. CDR1 and CDR2 from the germline V gene are MNHEY and SVGAGI. Germline trimming cut 7 bases from V and 2 bases from J; bases unmatched to any gene: 7. The CDR3 here is CASKGTGENYGYTF. CDR3 DNA: TGTGCCAGCAAGGGTACAGGGGAAAACTATGGCTACACCTTC.